This T cell receptor beta chain was retrieved from a study of graft-versus-host responses after intestinal transplantation. Turning to the study itself: Every one of the recipients received anti-thymocyte globulin induction and afterwards took tacrolimus and steroids for roughly 3 years.

The CDR3 runs 13 residues. Germline-derived CDR1 and CDR2 are MNHEY and SVGAGI. V shed 6 bases and J shed 5 bases, with 12 bases lying between them. TCRdb keeps only in-frame clones here, not all; method: immunoSEQ multiplex PCR. The table has around 130,000 clones, around 90% seen once; the top ten hold over 0.15%. About this clone: The target antigen is unknown.

General study points: Researchers found GvH clones in recipient marrow, and some showed up first in ileum or blood.

The material sequenced was unstimulated CD4+ T cells sorted from spleen or lymph node cells, taken before intestinal transplant. The clonotype originates from a human donor who received an intestinal transplant. The chain couples TRBV6-5 to TRBJ2-3, with D perhaps TRBD1 or TRBD2 (5 bases each). CDR3 residues: CASSRGGKDTQYF. The CDR3 nucleotides read TGTGCCAGCAGCCGTGGGGGTAAAGATACGCAGTATTTT.